This TCR beta chain was found in a study of blood T cell repertoires in COVID-19. About the research overall: COVID-19 samples collected from the United States, Italy and Spain covered acute and convalescent phases. Sources were T cells, B-cell-depleted T cells, or PBMCs; the material itself was cDNA or gDNA.

V lost 4 bases and J 1 base, leaving 11 bases between the germline ends. Germline V gene data show CDR1 as SGHAT and CDR2 as FQNNGV. CDR3 length: 15 residues. Original processing notes: The authors estimated nucleated cell counts from reference gene primer amplification. Repertoires were generated with immunoSEQ multiplex PCR, while TCRdb's copy carries only in-frame clones and drops some. V, J and clone size derive from that table, while D and trimming were established from the DNA sequence. This table has around 120,000 clones, about 90% appearing once. The TCR comes from a woman between 70 and 85 years old with acute or convalescent COVID-19. The V and J genes are TRBV11-2 and TRBJ2-1; D possibly corresponds to TRBD2 (6 bases). What was sequenced was peripheral blood. Written as DNA, the CDR3 is TGTGCCAGCAGCTGGTCGGAGGGTTCCTACAATGAGCAGTTCTTC. Translated, it gives CASSWSEGSYNEQFF.